Given below is one T cell receptor beta chain in context. Trimming took 6 bases from V and 4 from J; bases not matched to a gene: 9. CDR1 and CDR2 from the germline V gene are GTSNPN and SVGIG (reference sequence). The CDR3 sequence is 14 residues long. This sample was taken from a study of blood T cell repertoires in COVID-19. Clones were read by immunoSEQ multiplex PCR, and TCRdb kept only the in-frame ones, dropping some. The sample lists roughly 220,000 clones; 80% to 90% were seen once. The sequenced material came from peripheral blood. This receptor was obtained from an older woman who had recovered from COVID-19. The rearrangement links TRBV30 to TRBJ1-1; 9 bases align to TRBD1. The CDR3 spells CACSNRGQGTEAFF. The CDR3 region has the DNA TGTGCCTGCTCGAACAGGGGGCAGGGCACTGAAGCTTTCTTT.